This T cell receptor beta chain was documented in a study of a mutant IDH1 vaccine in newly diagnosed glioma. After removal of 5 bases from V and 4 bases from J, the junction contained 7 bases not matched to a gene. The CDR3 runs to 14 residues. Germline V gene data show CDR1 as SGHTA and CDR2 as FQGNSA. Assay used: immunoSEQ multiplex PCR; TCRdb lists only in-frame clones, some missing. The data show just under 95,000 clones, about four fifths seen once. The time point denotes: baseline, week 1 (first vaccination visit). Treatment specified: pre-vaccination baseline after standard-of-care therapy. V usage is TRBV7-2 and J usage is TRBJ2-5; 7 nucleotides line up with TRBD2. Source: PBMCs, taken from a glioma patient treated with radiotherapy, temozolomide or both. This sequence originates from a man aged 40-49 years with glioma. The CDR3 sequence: CASSLGGERETQYF. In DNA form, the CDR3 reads TGTGCCAGCAGCCTGGGAGGGGAGAGAGAGACCCAGTACTTC.